Presented here are 10 T cell receptor beta chains from one specimen sequenced in a study of blood T cells in healthy people across ages. With a J-beta primer mix and a sample-barcoded 5' primer, a second PCR ran about 6 to 11 cycles. TCRdb reprocessed the 5' RACE reads with MiXCR, giving one entry per CDR3 protein. Among 450,000 to 650,000 distinct CDR3 sequences listed, 24% were seen once. This sample also belongs to another study, concerning T cells of mothers and their children.

Input material: blood. Receptor source: a boy between 10 and 17 years old in good health.

The chain joins TRBV10-2 to TRBJ2-2, with 7 bases matching TRBD2. This CDR3 spans 15 amino acids. The germline V gene has CDR1 WSHSY and CDR2 SAAADI. Germline trimming cut 8 bases from V and 4 bases from J; bases unmatched to any gene: 10. The CDR3 sequence: CASLPPGRSTGELFF. The CDR3 DNA reads as TGCGCCAGCCTTCCCCCCGGGAGGAGCACCGGGGAGCTGTTTTTT.

This clonotype was counted only a few times. This chain links TRBV2 with TRBJ2-3; 11 bases line up with TRBD2. CDR1 and CDR2 from the germline V gene are SNHLY and FYNNEI. CDR3 size: 18 residues. V shed 2 bases and J 2 bases; nucleotides not matched to a gene: 9. DNA of the CDR3: TGTGCCAGCAGTGAACCTTTTTCTAGCGGGGGGACCACAGATACGCAGTATTTT. This codes for CASSEPFSSGGTTDTQYF.

This rearrangement joins TRBV28 to TRBJ1-2, with D unresolved. Trimming removed 9 bases from V and 0 bases from J, with 8 bases in between. Germline values: CDR1 MDHEN, CDR2 SYDVKM. CDR3 size: 12 residues. This CDR3 reads CASQKPNYGYTF. DNA of the CDR3: TGTGCCAGTCAGAAACCTAACTATGGCTACACCTTC.

This clonotype showed up just a few times. This rearrangement joins TRBV30 to TRBJ2-2; TRBD1 aligns across 8 bases. Germline V gene data show CDR1 as GTSNPN and CDR2 as SVGIG (reference sequence). After removal of 2 bases from V and 7 bases from J, the junction contained 12 bases not matched to a gene. The CDR3 loop spans 16 amino acids. CDR3 nucleotides: TGTGCCTGGAGTCCAACCCCGGACAGGGTCCTCGGGGAGCTGTTTTTT. Its protein is CAWSPTPDRVLGELFF.

This clonotype showed up just a few times. The gene calls are TRBV5-1 and TRBJ2-1; TRBD2 is a possible D gene (5 bases). Germline V lookup: CDR1 SGHRS, CDR2 YFSETQ. The CDR3 contains 15 residues. Trimming shortened V by 3 bases and J by 0 bases, and 10 bases separated the two germline ends. CDR3 sequence reads: CASSWSGISYNEQFF. CDR3 DNA: TGCGCCAGCAGCTGGAGCGGTATCTCCTACAATGAGCAGTTCTTC.

The chain uses TRBV3-1 and TRBJ1-2; 8 bases align to TRBD1. With V trimmed by 0 bases and J by 4 bases, 1 base remained unmatched. Germline V gene lookup returns CDR1 LGHDT and CDR2 YNNKEL (reference sequence). This CDR3 has 14 residues. CDR3 loop: CASSQEGQVYGYTF. For the CDR3, the DNA is TGTGCCAGCAGCCAAGAGGGACAGGTCTATGGCTACACCTTC. Complete variable domain (other parts from reference TRBV3-1 and TRBJ1-2): DTAVSQTPKYLVTQMGNDKSIKCEQNLGHDTMYWYKQDSKKFLKIMFSYNNKELIINETVPNRFSPKSPDKAHLNLHINSLELGDSAVYFCASSQEGQVYGYTFGSGTRLTVV.

Only a few counts were recorded for this clonotype. The chain employs TRBV28 and TRBJ2-1, with TRBD1 identical over 10 bases. Unmatched junction bases numbered 11, after V lost 6 bases and J lost 9 bases. The germline V gene has CDR1 MDHEN and CDR2 SYDVKM. The CDR3 runs to 15 residues. The CDR3 bases are TGTGCCAGCAGGAAAGGGACAGGGGTACCCATTGAGCAGTTCTTC. Protein sequence: CASRKGTGVPIEQFF.

This clonotype was seen repeatedly, ten times or more. This chain connects TRBV11-1 to TRBJ2-5, with a weak D call TRBD2 (6 bases). Germline V gene lookup returns CDR1 SGHAT and CDR2 FQDESV (reference sequence). This CDR3 is 16 amino acids long. V dropped 5 bases and J dropped 1 base, with 17 bases sitting between them. CDR3 nucleotides: TGTGCCAGCAGCGGCGGGACGTTTGGCCTCCAAGAGACCCAGTACTTC. This translates into CASSGGTFGLQETQYF.

This clonotype occurred a few times. This sequence may be a read error, since a much larger clone differs from it by one base. The chain recombines TRBV5-1 with TRBJ1-4; 8 positions match TRBD1. The CDR3 loop spans 15 amino acids. Germline loops: CDR1 SGHRS, CDR2 YFSETQ. The CDR3 reads CASSPQGATNEKLLF. The CDR3 DNA is TGCGCCAGCAGCCCGCAGGGGGCAACTAATGAAAAACTGCTTTTT.

The genes are TRBV3-1 and TRBJ1-1; no firm D call. The V gene's germline CDR1 is LGHDT and CDR2 YNNKEL (reference sequence). V lost 4 bases and J lost 1, with 7 bases in between. This CDR3 contains 13 residues. DNA for the CDR3: TGTGCCAGCAGCCCTCACAAGAACACTGAAGCTTTCTTT. It encodes CASSPHKNTEAFF.